This T cell receptor (beta chain) appears in the sequencing data of a study of memory CD8 T cells in hepatitis C reinfection (dated by TCRdb to about 2017). Study-wide context: A few donors spontaneously resolved two consecutive HCV infections, while two donors cleared a primary infection but became chronically infected after reinfection. A case counted as HCV reinfection when an HCV RNA test came back positive after two negative tests taken at least 60 days apart. Between about 2008 and 2012, roughly five reinfection cases that had stored pre-reinfection samples were identified. In the reinfection study, participants who had resolved a prior HCV infection were followed every 3 months. Pre-reinfection samples were taken from 55 to 20 weeks before reinfection was detected. The study tracked the TCR beta repertoire of virus-specific CD8 T cells longitudinally across an HCV reinfection episode in five donors.

The time point label, read with the paper, signifies: pre-reinfection, 55 to 20 weeks before reinfection detection. Sorted cells were sequenced directly ex vivo, without in vitro expansion prior to TCR sequencing. The donors were people who inject drugs and were enrolled in the Montreal Acute Hepatitis C Cohort Study (HEPCO) in Canada. Total naive CD8 T cells, sorted as viable CD3+ CD8+ CD45RO-, came from a couple of donors at all three reinfection time points as controls. Before sorting, cryopreserved peripheral blood mononuclear cells were thawed and used as the source for purifying CD8 T cells. The MACS CD8+ T cell Isolation Kit was used to enrich CD8 T cells through negative selection. A BD FACSAria II sorter with FACSDiva software was used for cell sorting, and FlowJo was used for data analysis. The library came from the immunoSEQ multiplex PCR assay. Genomic DNA was extracted from the sorted cells, and the TCR beta V, D and J regions were sequenced using the automated high-throughput method of Adaptive Biotechnologies. A two-step, bias-controlled multiplex PCR was used to amplify the CDR3 regions. An Illumina instrument was used to sequence the amplified TCR beta libraries. On the authors' methods: The demultiplexed reads were processed to cut down on amplification and sequencing bias, and the IMGT database was used to assign CDR3 sequences to gene families. ImmunoSEQ software version 2.0 was used to analyze the repertoire data. Clonotype lists were filtered to remove out-of-frame sequences and sequences containing stop codons in the CDR3. Clonotypes below 0.01% frequency were excluded because they corresponded to less than one cell. To get richness, observed richness was divided by input cell number, while evenness came from dividing Shannon entropy by log observed richness. Repertoire diversity and the similarity between time points were measured using Simpson diversity and Morisita-Horn overlap indices. Clonotypes were grouped as dominant (>1%), sub-dominant (0.5-0.99%), low abundance (0.1-0.49%) or lowest abundance (<0.1%). For the germline index, total nucleotide additions were subtracted from total CDR3 length, and that difference was then divided by total CDR3 length. TCRdb limited this immuneACCESS table to in-frame rearrangements with V and J called. A share of clones is missing; checked studies link under half to unresolved V genes, and the rest is unexplained. From that table come the V and J calls and clone size; the DNA was used to work out D and trimming. The sample profile shows over 45,000 clones; about 90% of them were found once. The ten top clones hold approximately 1% of the sample.

This clone is identified as medium-sized (0.01 to 0.1%). Which antigen it targets is not known. There are no base qualities to consult, and no much larger clone falls within one base. Taken from cysteine to phenylalanine, the CDR3 has 13 residues. Only the CDR3 portion is preserved as DNA: 39 bases, with reading frame beginning at the first base. CDR1 and CDR2, per the germline V gene (reference sequence), are LNHDA and SQIVND. V was cut back by 5 bases and J by 7 bases, leaving a gap of 14 bases between them. The research as a whole found: Because the study included only a few donors, definitive conclusions about public clonotypes linked to secondary clearance could not be reached.

The sample taken for sequencing was naive CD8+ T cells sorted from blood. The meaning of the sample's cell subset or site label: total naive CD8+CD45RO- T cells. The rearranged chain carries TRBV19 and TRBJ1-1; a tentative D call is TRBD1 (5 bases match). This receptor was identified in a man between 18 and 35 years old with hepatitis C virus infection. The CDR3 protein: CASSARAGVEAFF. Read as DNA, the sequence is TGTGCCAGTAGTGCGAGAGCGGGGGTTGAAGCTTTCTTT.